Many counts were recorded for the clone carrying this T cell receptor (beta chain). Its antigen remains unknown. The sample originates from a study of T cells after yellow fever vaccination. General study findings and limits: The bulk population could contribute abundant contaminating clonotypes to FACS-sorted repertoires. A limited proportion of clonotypes was detected within both the CD4 and CD8 compartments. When the response was secondary, it was weaker but reached its peak faster, day 5 versus 15.

TCRdb processed the 5' RACE reads anew with MiXCR; each CDR3 protein has one entry. This sample has about 300,000 distinct CDR3 sequences, with 6.5% to 8.5% found just once. The CDR3 has 16 amino acids. Trimming took 10 bases from V and 6 from J, leaving 27 bases between them. The germline V gene encodes CDR1 ENHRY and CDR2 SYGVKD. This receptor was taken from a man between 18 and 29 years old who received the YFV17D yellow fever vaccine. Sequences were derived from PBMCs, sampled roughly 45 days after the first yellow fever vaccination. The V call is TRBV10-3, the J call TRBJ1-1; tentative D call: TRBD1 (6 bases). The CDR3 sequence is CASQRSSGTTGPEAFF. The DNA for the CDR3 is TGTGCCAGCCAACGGTCGTCCGGGACAACGGGCCCTGAAGCTTTCTTT.